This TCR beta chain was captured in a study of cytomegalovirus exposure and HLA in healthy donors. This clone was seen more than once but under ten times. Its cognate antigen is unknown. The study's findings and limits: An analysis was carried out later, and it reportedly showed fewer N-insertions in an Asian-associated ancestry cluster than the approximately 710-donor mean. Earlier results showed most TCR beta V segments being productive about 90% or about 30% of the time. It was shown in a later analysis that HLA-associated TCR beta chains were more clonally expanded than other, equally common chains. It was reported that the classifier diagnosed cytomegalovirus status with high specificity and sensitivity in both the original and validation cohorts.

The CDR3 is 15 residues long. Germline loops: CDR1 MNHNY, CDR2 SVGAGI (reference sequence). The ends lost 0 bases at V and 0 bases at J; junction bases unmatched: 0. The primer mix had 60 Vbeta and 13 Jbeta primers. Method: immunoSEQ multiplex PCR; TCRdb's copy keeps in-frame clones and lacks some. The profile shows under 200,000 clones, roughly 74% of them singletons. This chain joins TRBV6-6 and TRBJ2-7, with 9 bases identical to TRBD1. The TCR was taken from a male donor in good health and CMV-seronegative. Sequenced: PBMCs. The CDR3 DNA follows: TGTGCCAGCAGTTACTCGGGACAGGGCTCCTACGAGCAGTACTTC. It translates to CASSYSGQGSYEQYF.